The clone carrying this T cell receptor (beta chain) has more than one count but fewer than ten. These data come from a study of T-cell reconstitution after alpha-beta-depleted transplantation in children. Trimming removed 5 bases from V and 0 bases from J, with 8 bases in between. The CDR3 extends over 14 amino acids. The TCRbeta library was prepared with unique molecular identifiers. TCRdb processed the PCR reads anew with MiXCR; each CDR3 protein has one entry. The sample has hundreds of thousands of distinct CDR3 sequences, over 25% seen once. The V and J genes are TRBV12-3 or TRBV12-4 and TRBJ1-5, with TRBD1 as a possible D gene (6 bases). The sample in question was PBMCs from the stem cell graft donor, obtained from the stem cell graft. This receptor was identified in a human donor who donated a stem cell graft to a child with aplastic anemia. The CDR3 protein is CASSGDTSNQPQHF. CDR3 coding DNA: TGTGCCAGCAGTGGGGACACTAGCAATCAGCCCCAGCATTTT.